What follows are 5 T cell receptor beta chains derived from one specimen sequenced in a study of shared clonotypes between healthy human individuals. Naive CD8 cells comprised CD45RO-negative, CCR7-positively selected cells, excluding terminally differentiated effector memory CD45RA+ cells. The repertoire was sequenced with immunoSEQ multiplex PCR; TCRdb's copy has only in-frame clones and lacks some. The sample yields some 2 million clones, about 95% seen once. Sequencing was performed on naive CD8+ T cells sorted from blood. The source of these receptors is a man aged 18 to 29 in good health.

The rearrangement links TRBV7-9 to TRBJ2-7, with D possibly matching TRBD1 (6 bases). Germline V lookup: CDR1 SEHNR, CDR2 FQNEAQ (reference sequence). The CDR3 has 15 amino acids. With 5 bases removed from V and 1 base from J, the gap between germline ends came to 15 bases. The CDR3 loop reads CASSDYRVLSYEQYF. CDR3 bases: TGTGCCAGCAGCGACTACAGGGTTCTTTCCTACGAGCAGTACTTC.

The chain has TRBV5-4 and TRBJ2-1; no clear D. Germline V gives CDR1 SGHNT, CDR2 YYREEE (reference sequence). The ends were cut back, 0 bases at V and 4 bases at J, with 5 bases in the middle. The CDR3 is made up of 13 amino acids. The CDR3 sequence is CASSLDLYNEQFF. CDR3 nucleotides: TGTGCCAGCAGCTTGGATCTGTACAATGAGCAGTTCTTC. The complete variable domain, with remaining parts taken from reference TRBV5-4 and TRBJ2-1, reads ETGVTQSPTHLIKTRGQQVTLRCSSQSGHNTVSWYQQALGQGPQFIFQYYREEENGRGNFPPRFSGLQFPNYSSELNVNALELDDSALYLCASSLDLYNEQFFGPGTRLTVL.

The V gene is TRBV7-9, the J gene TRBJ2-7; D remains unclear. CDR1 is SEHNR and CDR2 is FQNEAQ in the germline V gene (reference sequence). V lost 2 bases to trimming and J lost 5 bases, with 4 bases between them. This CDR3 is 11 amino acids long. The CDR3 DNA reads TGTGCCAGCAGCTTAAGTAACGAGCAGTACTTC. This encodes CASSLSNEQYF.

This clone was counted once. This sequence joins TRBV6-9 and TRBJ2-5; the D gene is possibly TRBD2 (6 bases). This CDR3 is 15 amino acids long. The V end was cut by 10 bases, the J end by 1 base, with 19 bases between. Germline CDR1 and CDR2: MNHGY and SVAAGI. The CDR3 here is CATDRFSGLQETQYF. The CDR3 coding sequence is TGTGCCACCGACAGATTCAGCGGGCTCCAAGAGACCCAGTACTTC.

The chain is built from TRBV13 and TRBJ2-3; tentatively, D is TRBD2 (5 bases). CDR3 size: 15 residues. Trimming removed 5 bases from V and 4 bases from J, with 16 bases in between. CDR1 PRHDT and CDR2 FYEKMQ come from the germline V gene (reference sequence). The CDR3 protein is CASSQLAPGSDTQYF. The DNA for the CDR3 is TGTGCCAGCAGCCAGCTAGCACCCGGGTCAGATACGCAGTATTTT. Full variable domain (remainder filled in from reference TRBV13 and TRBJ2-3): AAGVIQSPRHLIKEKRETATLKCYPIPRHDTVYWYQQGPGQDPQFLISFYEKMQSDKGSIPDRFSAQQFSDYHSELNMSSLELGDSALYFCASSQLAPGSDTQYFGPGTRLTVL.